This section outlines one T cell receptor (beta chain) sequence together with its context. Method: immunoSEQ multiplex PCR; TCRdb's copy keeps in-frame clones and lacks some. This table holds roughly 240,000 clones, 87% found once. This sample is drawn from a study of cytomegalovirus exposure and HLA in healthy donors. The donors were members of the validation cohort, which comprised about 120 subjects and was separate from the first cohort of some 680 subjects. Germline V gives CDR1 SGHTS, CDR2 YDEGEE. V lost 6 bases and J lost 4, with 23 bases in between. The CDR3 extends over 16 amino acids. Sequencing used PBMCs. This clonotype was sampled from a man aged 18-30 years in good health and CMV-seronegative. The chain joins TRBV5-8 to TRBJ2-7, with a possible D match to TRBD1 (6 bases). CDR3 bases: TGTGCCAGCACCCGAACATTTTCACAGGGCCTTTACGAGCAGTACTTC. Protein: CASTRTFSQGLYEQYF. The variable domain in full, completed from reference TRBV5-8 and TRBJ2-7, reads EAGVTQSPTHLIKTRGQQATLRCSPISGHTSVYWYQQALGLGLQFLLWYDEGEERNRGNFPPRFSGRQFPNYSSELNVNALELEDSALYLCASTRTFSQGLYEQYFGPGTRLTVT.